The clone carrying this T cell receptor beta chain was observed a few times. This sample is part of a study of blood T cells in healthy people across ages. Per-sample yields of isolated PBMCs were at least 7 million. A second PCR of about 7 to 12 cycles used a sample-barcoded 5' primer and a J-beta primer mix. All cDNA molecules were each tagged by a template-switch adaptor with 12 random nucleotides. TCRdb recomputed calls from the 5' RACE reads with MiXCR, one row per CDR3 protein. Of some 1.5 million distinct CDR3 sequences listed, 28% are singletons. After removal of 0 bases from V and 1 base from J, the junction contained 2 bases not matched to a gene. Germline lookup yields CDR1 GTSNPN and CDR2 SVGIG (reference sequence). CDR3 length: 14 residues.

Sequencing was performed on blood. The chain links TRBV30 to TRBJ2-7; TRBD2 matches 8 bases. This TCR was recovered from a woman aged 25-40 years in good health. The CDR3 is CAWSVGGGSYEQYF. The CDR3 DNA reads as TGTGCCTGGAGTGTAGGCGGGGGGTCCTACGAGCAGTACTTC.